Detailed here is one T cell receptor beta chain. Sequencing of TCR beta was performed on blood CD8+ and CD4+ T cells. The multiple sclerosis controls were treatment-naive patients, and their relapsing-remitting disease was stable or active. CD8+ and CD4+ T cells were negatively isolated; TEMRA cells were FACS-enriched. This record comes from a study of CD8 T cells in Susac syndrome. RNA totalling roughly 0.45 to 1 ug underwent reverse transcription with random hexamers. The method of amplification for TCR beta CDR3 was immunoSEQ multiplex PCR, covering 54 Vbeta and 13 Jbeta. MiXCR, applied by TCRdb to the immunoSEQ multiplex PCR reads, yields one record per CDR3 protein. Altogether 330,000 or so distinct CDR3 sequences are present, 89% being singletons, with the ten largest covering around 0.18%. Sample: CD8+ T cells from PBMCs. The receptor comes from a human donor with multiple sclerosis.

In nucleotides, the CDR3 is TGTGCCAGTAGTATTGGAATAGCGACCTACAATGAGCAGTTCTTC. Its protein is CASSIGIATYNEQFF. V usage is TRBV19 and J usage is TRBJ2-1; the D gene is possibly TRBD2 (5 bases). The germline gives CDR1 LNHDA, CDR2 SQIVND (reference sequence). The CDR3 has 15 residues. V gave up 3 bases and J gave up 2 bases, with 11 bases separating them.